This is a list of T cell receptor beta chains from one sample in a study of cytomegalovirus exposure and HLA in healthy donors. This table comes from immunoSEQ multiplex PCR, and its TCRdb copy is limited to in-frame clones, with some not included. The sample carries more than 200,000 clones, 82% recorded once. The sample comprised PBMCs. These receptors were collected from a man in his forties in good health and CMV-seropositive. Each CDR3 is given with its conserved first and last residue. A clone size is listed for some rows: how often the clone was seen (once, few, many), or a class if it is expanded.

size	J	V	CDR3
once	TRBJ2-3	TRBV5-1	CASSGGTSGSTDTQYF
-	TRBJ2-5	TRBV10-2	CASRETTGAGETQYF
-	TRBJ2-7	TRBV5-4	CASSLGRGRVHEQYF
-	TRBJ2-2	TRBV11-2	CASTYPGTGNTGELFF
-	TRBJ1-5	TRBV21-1	CASSPQRQDSNQPQHF
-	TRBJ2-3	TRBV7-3	CASSLTGVLDTQYF
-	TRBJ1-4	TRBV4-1	CASSQDPPGRYRANEKLFF
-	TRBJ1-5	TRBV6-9	CASSLPRDTGNQPQHF
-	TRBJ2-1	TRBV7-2	CASSVLAGLQFF
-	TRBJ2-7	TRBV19	CASSMDGRAYEQYF
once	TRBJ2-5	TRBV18	CASSPGLAEQETQYF
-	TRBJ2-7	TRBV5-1	CASSLLAGGTGYEQYF
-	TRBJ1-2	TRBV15	CATSRDRGGYTF
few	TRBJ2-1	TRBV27	CASSLTPAGEIVDEQFF
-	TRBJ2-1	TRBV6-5	CASTKQGWNEQFF
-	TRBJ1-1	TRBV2	CASSNAAQGDTEAFF
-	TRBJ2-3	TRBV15	CATAAGSDTQYF
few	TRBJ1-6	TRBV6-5	CASSVDRDRSPLHF
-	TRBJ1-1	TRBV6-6	CASSKQGWNTEAFF
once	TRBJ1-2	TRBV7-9	CASHRSNYGYTF
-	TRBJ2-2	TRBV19	CASSKGLGKGPGELFF
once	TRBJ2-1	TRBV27	CASSDRGNEQFF
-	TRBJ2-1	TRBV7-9	CASSFESSSYNEQFF
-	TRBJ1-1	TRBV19	CASSLQGYQWEAFF
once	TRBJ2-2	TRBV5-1	CASSARTGDAGELFF
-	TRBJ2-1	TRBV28	CASIYKGLAGGVYTEQFF
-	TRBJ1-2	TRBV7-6	CASSSDRGYGYTF
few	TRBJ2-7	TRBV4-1	CASSLGLRYEQYF
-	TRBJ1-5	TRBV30	CAWSGQASNQPQHF
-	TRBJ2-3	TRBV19	CASSSHRTDTQYF
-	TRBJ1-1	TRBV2	CASRNRDRVPEAFF
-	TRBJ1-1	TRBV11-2	CASSPWGGMNTEAFF
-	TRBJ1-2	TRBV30	CAWREAGPRRAANYGYTF
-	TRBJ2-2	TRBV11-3	CASSLRGINTGELFF
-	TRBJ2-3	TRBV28	CASSLQGALSTDTQYF
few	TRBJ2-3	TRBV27	CASSPREAASTDTQYF
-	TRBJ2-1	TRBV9	CASSQGGTGSNEQFF
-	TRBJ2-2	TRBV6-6	CASGTSGDTGELFF
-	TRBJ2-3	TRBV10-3	CAIRKLAGGNPSTDTQYF
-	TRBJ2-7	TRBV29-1	CSVWDSSSYEQYF
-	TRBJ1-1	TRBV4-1	CASSQDTKGGRKGAFF
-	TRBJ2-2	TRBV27	CASSLSGPTGELFF
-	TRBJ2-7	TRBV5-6	CASSLVDRSSYEQYF
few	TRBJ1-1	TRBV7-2	CASSPQGYTEAFF
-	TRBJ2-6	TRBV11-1	CASSQALSGANVLTF
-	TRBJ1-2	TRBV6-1	CASSERGTAYGYTF
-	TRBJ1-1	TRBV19	CASTVSQGVTEAFF
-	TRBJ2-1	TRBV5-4	CASTLTGTAYNEQFF
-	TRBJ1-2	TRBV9	CASSGTTGVYGYTF
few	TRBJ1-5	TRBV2	CASSERTHQPQHF
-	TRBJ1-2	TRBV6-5	CASRSLGDRTVYTF
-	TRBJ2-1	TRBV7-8	CASSLQLASYNEQFF
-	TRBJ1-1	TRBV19	CASSIQGGNVDAFF